The entry that follows covers one T cell receptor (beta chain) sequence. The CDR3 spans 14 residues. V lost 0 bases and J 8 bases, leaving 13 bases between the germline ends. CDR1 is MGHRA, CDR2 YSYEKL, per germline. Clones were read by immunoSEQ multiplex PCR, and TCRdb kept only the in-frame ones, dropping some. The data hold approximately 82,000 clones, with just over 85% observed a single time. The sample belongs to a study of OX40 agonist ivuxolimab in advanced cancers. This TCR derives from an adult with an advanced solid tumor such as melanoma, head and neck, liver or kidney cancer. The V gene is TRBV4-1, the J gene TRBJ1-2; D not certain. Here the sequenced sample was CD4+ or CD8+ T cells sorted from blood, taken in a trial of the OX40 agonist ivuxolimab. CDR3 in DNA: TGCGCCAGCAGCCAAGATTTTGGGATTGGGGGCTACACCTTC. Translating it yields CASSQDFGIGGYTF.